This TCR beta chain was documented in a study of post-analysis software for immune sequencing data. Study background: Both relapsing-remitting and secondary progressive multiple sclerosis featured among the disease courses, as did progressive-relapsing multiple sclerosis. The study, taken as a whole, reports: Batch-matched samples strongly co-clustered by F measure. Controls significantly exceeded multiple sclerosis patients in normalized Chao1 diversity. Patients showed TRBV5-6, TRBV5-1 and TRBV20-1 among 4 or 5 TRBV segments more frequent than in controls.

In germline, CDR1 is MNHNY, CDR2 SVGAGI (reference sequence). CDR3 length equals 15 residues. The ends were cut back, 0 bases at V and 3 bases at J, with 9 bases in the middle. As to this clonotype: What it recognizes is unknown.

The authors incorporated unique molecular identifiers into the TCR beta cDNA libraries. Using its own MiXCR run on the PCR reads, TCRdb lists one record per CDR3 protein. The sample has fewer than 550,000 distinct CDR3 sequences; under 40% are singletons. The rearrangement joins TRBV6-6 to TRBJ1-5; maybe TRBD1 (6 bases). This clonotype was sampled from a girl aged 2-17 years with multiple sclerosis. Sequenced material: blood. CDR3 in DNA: TGTGCCAGCAGTTACTCAGGACAGTTCAATCAGCCCCAGCATTTT. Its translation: CASSYSGQFNQPQHF.